This TCR beta chain was sequenced during a study of T cell responses to AZD1222 COVID-19 vaccine. This clone was seen once. The target antigen is unknown. Study-level results: With two AZD1222 doses given, Spike-specific TCR breadth and depth both rose. Most donors were white British, females outnumbered males, and clonal diversity was possibly underestimated. At study baseline, merely roughly 6 AZD1222 recipients were seropositive.

Sequencing used immunoSEQ multiplex PCR; TCRdb keeps in-frame clones, though not all of them. The sample yields around 100,000 clones, 90% seen once. The clonotype was recovered from an adult in good health. This sample comprised peripheral blood, obtained on day 0 of AZD1222 vaccination.

CDR3 nucleotide sequence: TGTGCCAGCAGCTTGGCCGGGACAGGGTCCCCTAACACTGAAGCTTTCTTT. It is translated as CASSLAGTGSPNTEAFF. This rearrangement joins TRBV5-5 to TRBJ1-1; the match to TRBD1 covers 9 bases. Germline-derived CDR1 and CDR2 are SGHKS and YYEKEE (reference sequence). The CDR3 totals 17 residues. With 0 bases clipped from V and 2 bases from J, the junction kept 8 bases outside the gene matches.